These T cell receptor beta chains were read from a single sample in a study of cytomegalovirus exposure and HLA in healthy donors. Generated by immunoSEQ multiplex PCR, the TCRdb table keeps only in-frame clones and is missing some. The sample consists of approximately 210,000 clones, roughly 80% of them appearing once. The sample consisted of PBMCs. The receptors here all came from a woman aged 30 to 39 in good health and CMV-seropositive. Each CDR3 is given with its conserved first and last residue. Each record gives: D gene, J gene, clone size, V gene, CDR3 DNA, CDR3 protein. D genes are given only for firm matches. Size values are once, few and many counts, or a class for expanded clones, and some rows have none.

>.|TRBJ2-5|.|TRBV1
TGCACCAGCAGCGGGACTTCCGGGACTACAGAGACCCAGTACTTC
CTSSGTSGTTETQYF
>.|TRBJ1-5|few|TRBV7-8
TGTGCCAGCAGCTTAGGAGGCAGCAGGGGCGTTCAGCCCCAGCATTTT
CASSLGGSRGVQPQHF
>TRBD1|TRBJ1-6|.|TRBV6-5
TGTGCCAGCAGACTAGACAGGGGCTCACCCCTCCACTTT
CASRLDRGSPLHF
>.|TRBJ2-3|few|TRBV7-2
TGTGCCAGCAGCTTAGGGGCAGGTACGCAGTATTTT
CASSLGAGTQYF
>.|TRBJ2-7|few|TRBV19
TGTGCCAGTAGTATACAACAGGGTCGGTACGAGCAGTACTTC
CASSIQQGRYEQYF
>.|TRBJ1-1|.|TRBV29-1
TGCAGCGTCCATCCCAGGGGGAACACTGAAGCTTTCTTT
CSVHPRGNTEAFF
>.|TRBJ2-1|.|TRBV5-1
TGCGCCAGCAGCGCGGGGAGGCGCTCCTACAATGAGCAGTTCTTC
CASSAGRRSYNEQFF
>TRBD1|TRBJ1-2|.|TRBV28
TGTGCCAGCAGTCTACGACAGGGGTATTACTATGGCTACACCTTC
CASSLRQGYYYGYTF
>TRBD1|TRBJ1-2|.|TRBV6-4
TGTGCCAGCAAACCCGACAGGGGGGATCGCTATGGCTACACCTTC
CASKPDRGDRYGYTF
>TRBD2|TRBJ2-5|.|TRBV5-1
TGCGCCAGCAGCTTGGAGCCTAGCGGACCTAAAGAGACCCAGTACTTC
CASSLEPSGPKETQYF
>TRBD1|TRBJ2-3|.|TRBV27
TGTGCCAGCCAAAGACAGGGTTGGGCAGATACGCAGTATTTT
CASQRQGWADTQYF
>.|TRBJ2-5|.|TRBV18
TGTGCCAGCTCACCACCAGGGAGGGGGGAAGAGACCCAGTACTTC
CASSPPGRGEETQYF
>TRBD1|TRBJ2-1|few|TRBV9
TGTGCCAGCAGCGCGAGAGGGACAGGCTCCTACAATGAGCAGTTCTTC
CASSARGTGSYNEQFF